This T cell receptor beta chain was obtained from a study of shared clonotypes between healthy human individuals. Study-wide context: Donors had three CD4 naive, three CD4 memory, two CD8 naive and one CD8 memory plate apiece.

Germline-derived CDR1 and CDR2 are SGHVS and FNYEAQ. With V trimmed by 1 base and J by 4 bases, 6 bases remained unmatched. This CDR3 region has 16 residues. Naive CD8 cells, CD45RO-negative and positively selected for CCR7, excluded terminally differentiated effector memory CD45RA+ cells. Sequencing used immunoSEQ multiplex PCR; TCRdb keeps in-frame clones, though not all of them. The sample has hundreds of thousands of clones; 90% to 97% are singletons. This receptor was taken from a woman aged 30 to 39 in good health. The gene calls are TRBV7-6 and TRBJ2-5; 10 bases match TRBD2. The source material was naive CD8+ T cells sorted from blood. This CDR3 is CASSLEVVAGGETQYF. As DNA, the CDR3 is TGTGCCAGCAGCTTAGAAGTTGTAGCGGGAGGAGAGACCCAGTACTTC.